Presented here are 27 T cell receptor beta chains from one specimen sequenced in a study of beta chain features in type 1 diabetes. cDNA synthesis used the whole RNA isolate, giving expressed TCRB sequences. Clones were sequenced by immunoSEQ multiplex PCR, and TCRdb holds only the in-frame ones, with some missing. This table holds 400,000 to 550,000 clones, approximately 10% found once. The sample comprised naive CD4+ T cells from blood. The receptors shown here come from a woman aged 18-29 years in good health.

This clone was observed a handful of times. The chain is built from TRBV6-5 and TRBJ2-7; TRBD2 matches at 10 bases. J was trimmed by 8 bases and V by 2 bases; bases with no gene match: 9. The CDR3 spans 15 residues. Germline V lookup: CDR1 MNHEY, CDR2 SVGAGI. DNA for the CDR3: TGTGCCAGCAGTTACGGAACTAGCGGGAAGGGAAAGCAGTACTTC. Amino acid sequence: CASSYGTSGKGKQYF.

This clone was detected only a few times. This chain connects TRBV7-9 to TRBJ2-4; D may be TRBD1 or TRBD2 (5 bases each). The germline V gene encodes CDR1 SEHNR and CDR2 FQNEAQ (reference sequence). The length of the CDR3 is 13 residues. The V end was cut by 1 base, the J end by 7 bases, with 8 bases between. The chain's CDR3 is CASSLGGANIQYF. As DNA, the CDR3 is TGTGCCAGCAGCTTAGGAGGGGCGAACATTCAGTACTTC.

The chain recombines TRBV27 with TRBJ1-6; D ambiguous. Between the trimmed V and J ends, which lost 7 bases and 7 bases, there was a span of 11 bases. Germline V gene lookup returns CDR1 MNHEY and CDR2 SMNVEV (reference sequence). The CDR3 is 13 residues long. CDR3 DNA: TGTGCCAGCAAGGCCGGGCGGAATTCACCCCTCCACTTT. Amino acid sequence: CASKAGRNSPLHF.

The V gene is TRBV29-1, the J gene TRBJ2-1; 8 bases agree with TRBD1. The V segment lost 4 bases and the J segment 7 bases; nucleotides outside the gene matches: 3. CDR3 length equals 12 residues. The germline V gene encodes CDR1 SQVTM and CDR2 ANQGSEA. The CDR3 sequence is CSVARGQNEQFF. CDR3 sequence (DNA): TGCAGCGTTGCCAGGGGGCAAAATGAGCAGTTCTTC.

The chain combines TRBV7-2 with TRBJ1-1; D unresolved. Trimming left V 1 base short and J 1 base short, with 7 bases between. This CDR3 spans 14 amino acids. Looked up from germline, CDR1 is SGHTA and CDR2 is FQGNSA. The DNA of the CDR3 is TGTGCCAGCAGCTTAGGGAATTCGAACACTGAAGCTTTCTTT. Amino acid sequence: CASSLGNSNTEAFF.

The gene calls are TRBV6-5 and TRBJ1-4; perhaps TRBD1 as D (5 bases). Germline lookup yields CDR1 MNHEY and CDR2 SVGAGI. The CDR3 has 14 residues. V lost 4 bases, J lost 7 bases, and 13 bases lay in between. CDR3 bases: TGTGCCAGCAGTTTCCAGGGAATAGGTGAAAAACTGTTTTTT. Encoded protein: CASSFQGIGEKLFF.

This clone was observed a handful of times. The rearrangement joins TRBV7-9 to TRBJ2-1; D remains ambiguous. Deletions cut 7 bases from V and 10 bases from J, with 14 bases between. This CDR3 spans 12 amino acids. The germline V gene has CDR1 SEHNR and CDR2 FQNEAQ (reference sequence). Here the CDR3 reads CASNFAGLEQFF. The CDR3 DNA sequence: TGTGCCAGCAACTTTGCTGGGTTAGAGCAGTTCTTC.

This clone was found a few times. The chain recombines TRBV19 with TRBJ2-7; D is undetermined. The germline V gene has CDR1 LNHDA and CDR2 SQIVND (reference sequence). V was pared by 1 base and J by 0 bases, with 7 bases between. This CDR3 spans 14 amino acids. This chain's CDR3 is CASSIGRGSYEQYF. The DNA of the CDR3 is TGTGCCAGTAGTATAGGTCGCGGCTCCTACGAGCAGTACTTC.

The sample holds one count of this clone. The gene calls are TRBV5-7 and TRBJ2-7; D gene ambiguous. TRBV5-7 is designated an ORF whose function remains uncertain. CDR3 length: 16 residues. V gave up 0 bases and J gave up 1 base, with 14 bases separating them. CDR3 sequence (DNA): TGTGCCAGCAGCTTGGAACGCAGGAGAGGATCCTACGAGCAGTACGTC. Encoded protein: CASSLERRRGSYEQYV.

This clone was seen a few times. V gene TRBV30 combines with J gene TRBJ1-2; tentatively, D is TRBD1 (5 bases). Germline-derived CDR1 and CDR2 are GTSNPN and SVGIG (reference sequence). This CDR3 spans 17 amino acids. With 1 base removed from V and 8 bases from J, the gap between germline ends came to 26 bases. The CDR3 nucleotides read TGTGCCTGGAGTGAGAAGGCAGGGTTGCCTCTATTGCAGGGCTACACCTTC. This gives the protein CAWSEKAGLPLLQGYTF. Complete variable domain (other parts from reference TRBV30 and TRBJ1-2): SQTIHQWPATLVQPVGSPLSLECTVEGTSNPNLYWYRQAAGRGLQLLFYSVGIGQISSEVPQNLSASRPQDRQFILSSKKLLLSDSGFYLCAWSEKAGLPLLQGYTFGSGTRLTVV.

This clone appeared a few times. The CDR3 DNA follows: TGTGCCAGCAGCTTTGGAATGACGGTTTTTCAAGAGACCCAGTACTTC. Its protein product is CASSFGMTVFQETQYF. V gene TRBV7-2 combines with J gene TRBJ2-5; D unclear. Per germline, CDR1 SGHTA and CDR2 FQGNSA. The CDR3 spans 16 residues. V gave up 3 bases and J gave up 2 bases, with 16 bases separating them.

Only a few counts were recorded for this clone. The rearrangement links TRBV16 to TRBJ1-1; D gene ambiguous. Trimming took off 0 bases at V and 7 bases at J, with 6 bases between the two ends. From germline, CDR1 is KGHSY and CDR2 FQNENV. This CDR3 spans 12 amino acids. The CDR3 loop reads CASSQSGFEAFF. CDR3 bases: TGTGCCAGCAGCCAATCGGGGTTTGAAGCTTTCTTT.

The rearrangement uses TRBV7-3 and TRBJ2-7, with 9 bases matching TRBD1. The CDR3 is made up of 13 amino acids. Germline CDR1 and CDR2: SGHTA and FQGTGA. J was trimmed by 2 bases and V by 5 bases; bases with no gene match: 1. The CDR3 is CASSRDRAYEQYF. CDR3 in DNA: TGTGCCAGCAGCCGGGACAGGGCCTACGAGCAGTACTTC.

This clone has just a few counts. The V call is TRBV10-3, the J call TRBJ1-5, with D possibly TRBD1 on 6 matching bases. The V end lost 2 bases, the J end lost 4 bases, and 15 bases lay between the germline ends. Per germline, CDR1 ENHRY and CDR2 SYGVKD. The CDR3 length is 16 residues. CDR3 sequence: CAISETVQGPNQPQHF. The CDR3 region has the DNA TGTGCCATCAGTGAGACCGTTCAGGGGCCGAATCAGCCCCAGCATTTT.

This clone was recorded a few times. The genes are TRBV11-2 and TRBJ2-6, with a tentative D call TRBD1 (6 bases). The CDR3 is made up of 16 amino acids. Deletions cut 1 base from V and 2 bases from J, with 9 bases between. Germline V lookup: CDR1 SGHAT, CDR2 FQNNGV. Here the CDR3 reads CASSLASGAGANVLTF. CDR3 in DNA: TGTGCCAGCAGCTTAGCTTCAGGGGCTGGGGCCAACGTCCTGACTTTC.

This clone has more than one count but fewer than ten. The CDR3 DNA is TGCGCCAGCAGTCGTTTTATGGACGAGCAGTACGTC. This codes for CASSRFMDEQYV. This chain links TRBV23-1 with TRBJ2-7; D is undetermined. TRBV23-1 is assigned to the ORF class and has an uncertain function. The V gene lost 4 bases and the J gene lost 5 bases, with 9 bases spanning the gap. The CDR3 is 12 amino acids.

The genes are TRBV7-9 and TRBJ1-1; tentative D call: TRBD1 (6 bases). V lost 1 base to trimming and J lost 0 bases, with 9 bases between them. Germline lookup yields CDR1 SEHNR and CDR2 FQNEAQ (reference sequence). This CDR3 is built from 15 residues. The CDR3: CASSLEGTLNTEAFF. As DNA, the CDR3 is TGTGCCAGCAGCTTAGAGGGGACATTGAACACTGAAGCTTTCTTT.

The chain carries TRBV5-1 and TRBJ2-1; 10 bases are shared with TRBD2. In germline, CDR1 is SGHRS, CDR2 YFSETQ. V shed 0 bases and J 9 bases; nucleotides not matched to a gene: 6. The CDR3 totals 15 residues. CDR3 in amino acids: CASSLDPSGSTEQFF. CDR3 DNA sequence: TGCGCCAGCAGCTTGGATCCTAGCGGGAGCACTGAGCAGTTCTTC.

The chain is built from TRBV7-2 and TRBJ2-1; 9 bases line up with TRBD2. Germline-derived CDR1 and CDR2 are SGHTA and FQGNSA. The CDR3 length is 15 residues. Trimming at V came to 4 bases and at J to 5 bases, leaving 6 bases not matched to a gene. CDR3 amino acids: CASSSGLARNNEQFF. The CDR3 DNA reads as TGTGCCAGCAGCTCCGGACTAGCGCGGAACAATGAGCAGTTCTTC.

This clone was detected a few times. CDR3 DNA: TGTGCCAGCAGCACGACTAGCTGGGGCACAGATACGCAGTATTTT. It yields the protein CASSTTSWGTDTQYF. This chain connects TRBV7-9 to TRBJ2-3, with 7 bases fitting TRBD2. The CDR3 has 15 amino acids. Germline V CDR1 and CDR2: SEHNR, FQNEAQ (reference sequence). The V and J ends lost 5 bases and 1 base, in that order; junction bases with no gene match: 6.

This clone has a handful of counts. V is TRBV5-4 and J is TRBJ2-1; D possibly corresponds to TRBD1 (6 bases). CDR3 length: 15 amino acids. Germline loops: CDR1 SGHNT, CDR2 YYREEE (reference sequence). Deletions cut 3 bases from V and 0 bases from J, with 10 bases between. The CDR3 DNA follows: TGTGCCAGCAGCTGGCAGGGGAGCTCCTACAATGAGCAGTTCTTC. Its protein product is CASSWQGSSYNEQFF.

This clone was observed a few times. The chain couples TRBV7-2 to TRBJ2-7; possibly TRBD2 for D (6 bases). V was trimmed by 5 bases and J by 3 bases, leaving 17 bases between them. Germline values: CDR1 SGHTA, CDR2 FQGNSA. The CDR3 loop spans 15 amino acids. The CDR3 region has the DNA TGTGCCAGCAGCCTAACAACGCCCGGGGGCTACGAGCAGTACGTC. As protein: CASSLTTPGGYEQYV.

This clone was recorded a few times. The chain couples TRBV4-2 to TRBJ2-1; D may be TRBD2 (6 bases). The length of the CDR3 is 16 residues. Trimming took 1 base from V and 0 from J, leaving 10 bases between them. Per the germline V gene, CDR1 is LGHNA and CDR2 is YNFKEQ. CDR3 protein: CASSQGRGSSYNEQFF. In DNA, the CDR3 is TGTGCCAGCAGCCAAGGCCGGGGGAGCTCCTACAATGAGCAGTTCTTC.

This clone was detected only a few times. The chain links TRBV4-2 to TRBJ2-7; 7 bases are a match to TRBD1. This CDR3 has 11 amino acids. Germline CDR1 and CDR2: LGHNA and YNFKEQ. V shed 2 bases, J shed 13 bases, and the junction held 5 bases outside the gene matches. CDR3 region: CASSQNRGLYF. The CDR3 coding sequence is TGTGCCAGCAGCCAAAACAGGGGTCTCTACTTC.

This clone was recorded a few times. V gene TRBV12-5 combines with J gene TRBJ2-1; 10 bases fit TRBD2. Germline V lookup: CDR1 LGHNT, CDR2 FRNRAP. V lost 4 bases and J lost 9; bases outside the gene matches: 9. The CDR3 loop spans 15 amino acids. CDR3 in amino acids: CASGSLAGVVGEQFF. DNA of the CDR3: TGTGCTAGTGGTTCGCTAGCGGGAGTTGTGGGTGAGCAGTTCTTC.

This clone has a count of ten or more. The chain recombines TRBV18 with TRBJ2-4; D gene unclear. CDR1 is KGHSH, CDR2 LQKENI, per germline. Trimming took 6 bases from V and 8 from J, leaving 17 bases between them. The CDR3 runs 14 residues. This CDR3 reads CASSYQEIRDIQYF. Written as DNA, the CDR3 is TGTGCCAGCTCCTACCAGGAGATTAGAGACATTCAGTACTTC.

For the CDR3, the DNA is TGTGCCAGCAGCTCCCAGGGGATAGCGGATACGCAGTATTTT. It specifies CASSSQGIADTQYF. This chain links TRBV7-2 with TRBJ2-3; a weak D match, TRBD1 (6 bases). The CDR3 contains 14 residues. V dropped 4 bases and J dropped 6 bases, with 14 bases sitting between them. CDR1 and CDR2 (germline): SGHTA, FQGNSA.